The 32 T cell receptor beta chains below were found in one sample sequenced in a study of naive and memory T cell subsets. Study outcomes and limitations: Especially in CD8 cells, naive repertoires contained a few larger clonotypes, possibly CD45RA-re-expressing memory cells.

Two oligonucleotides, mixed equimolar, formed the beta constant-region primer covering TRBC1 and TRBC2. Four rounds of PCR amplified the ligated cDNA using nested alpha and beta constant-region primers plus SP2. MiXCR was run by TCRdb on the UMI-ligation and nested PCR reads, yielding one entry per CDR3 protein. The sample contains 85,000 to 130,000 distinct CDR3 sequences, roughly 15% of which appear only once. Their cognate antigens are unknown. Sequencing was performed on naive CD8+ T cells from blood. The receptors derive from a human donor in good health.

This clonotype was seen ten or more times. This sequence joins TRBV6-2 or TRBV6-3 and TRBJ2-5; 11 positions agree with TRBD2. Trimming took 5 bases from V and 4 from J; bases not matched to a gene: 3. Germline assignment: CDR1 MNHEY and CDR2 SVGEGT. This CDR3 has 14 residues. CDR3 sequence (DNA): TGTGCCAGCAGTGCACTAGCGGGGGTAGAGACCCAGTACTTC. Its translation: CASSALAGVETQYF.

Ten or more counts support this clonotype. This chain's CDR3 is CSATLGTATEAFF. DNA for the CDR3: TGCAGTGCTACCCTGGGGACGGCTACTGAAGCTTTCTTT. The chain links TRBV20-1 to TRBJ1-1, with a possible D match to TRBD1 (5 bases). Trimming pared 4 bases from V and 5 bases from J, leaving 14 bases between. Germline-derived CDR1 and CDR2 are DFQATT and SNEGSKA (reference sequence). This CDR3 is 13 amino acids long.

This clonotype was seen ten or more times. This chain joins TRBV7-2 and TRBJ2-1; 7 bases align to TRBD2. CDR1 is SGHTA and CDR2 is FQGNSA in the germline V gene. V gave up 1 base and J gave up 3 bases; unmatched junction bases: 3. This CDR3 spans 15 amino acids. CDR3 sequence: CASSLEASGYNEQFF. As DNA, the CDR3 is TGTGCCAGCAGCTTAGAGGCTAGCGGCTACAATGAGCAGTTCTTC.

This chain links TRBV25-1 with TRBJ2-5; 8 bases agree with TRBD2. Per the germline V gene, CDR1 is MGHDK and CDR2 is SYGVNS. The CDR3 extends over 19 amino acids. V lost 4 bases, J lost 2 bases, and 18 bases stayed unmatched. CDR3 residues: CASSGYRWVAGRKQETQYF. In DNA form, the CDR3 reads TGTGCCAGCAGTGGTTATCGTTGGGTAGCGGGAAGGAAACAAGAGACCCAGTACTTC.

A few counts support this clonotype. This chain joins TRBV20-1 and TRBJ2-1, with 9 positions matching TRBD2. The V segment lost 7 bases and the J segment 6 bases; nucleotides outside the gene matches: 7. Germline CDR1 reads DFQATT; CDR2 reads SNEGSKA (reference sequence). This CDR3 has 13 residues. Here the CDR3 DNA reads TGCAGTGATAGGCCTAGCGGGGCCAATGAGCAGTTCTTC. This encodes CSDRPSGANEQFF.

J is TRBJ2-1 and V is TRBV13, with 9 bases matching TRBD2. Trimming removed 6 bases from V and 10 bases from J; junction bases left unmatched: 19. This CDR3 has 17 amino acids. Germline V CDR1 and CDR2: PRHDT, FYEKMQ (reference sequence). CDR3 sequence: CASRARGSGGPTREQFF. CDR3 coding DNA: TGTGCCAGCAGAGCACGAGGTAGCGGGGGTCCAACGAGGGAGCAGTTCTTC.

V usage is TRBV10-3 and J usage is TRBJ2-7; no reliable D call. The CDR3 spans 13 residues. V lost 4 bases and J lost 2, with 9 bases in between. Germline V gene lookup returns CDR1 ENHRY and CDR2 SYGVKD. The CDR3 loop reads CAISGLQTYEQYF. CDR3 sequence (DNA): TGTGCCATCAGTGGTTTACAGACCTACGAGCAGTACTTC.

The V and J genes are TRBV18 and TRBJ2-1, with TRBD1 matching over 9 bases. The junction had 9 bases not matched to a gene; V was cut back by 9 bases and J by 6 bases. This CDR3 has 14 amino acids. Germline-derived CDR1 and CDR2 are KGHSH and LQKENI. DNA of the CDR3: TGTGCCAGTTGCCCCGGGACAGGGTTCAATGAGCAGTTCTTC. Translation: CASCPGTGFNEQFF.

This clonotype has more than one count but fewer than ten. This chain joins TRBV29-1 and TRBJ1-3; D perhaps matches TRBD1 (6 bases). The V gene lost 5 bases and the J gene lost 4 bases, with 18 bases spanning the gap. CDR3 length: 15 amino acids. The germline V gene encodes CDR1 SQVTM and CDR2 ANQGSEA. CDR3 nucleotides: TGCAGCGTTCACATGACAGGACTCCTCGGAAACACCATATATTTT. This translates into CSVHMTGLLGNTIYF.

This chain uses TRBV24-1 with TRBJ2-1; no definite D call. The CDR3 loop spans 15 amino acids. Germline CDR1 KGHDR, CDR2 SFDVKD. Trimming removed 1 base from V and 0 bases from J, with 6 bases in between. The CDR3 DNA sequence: TGTGCCACCAGTGATTTTAGGAGCTCCTACAATGAGCAGTTCTTC. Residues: CATSDFRSSYNEQFF.

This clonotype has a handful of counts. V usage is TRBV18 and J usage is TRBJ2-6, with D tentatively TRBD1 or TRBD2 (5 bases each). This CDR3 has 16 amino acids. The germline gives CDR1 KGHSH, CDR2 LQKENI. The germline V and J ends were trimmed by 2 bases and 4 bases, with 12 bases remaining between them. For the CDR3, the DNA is TGTGCCAGCTCACCATCACGAGGGGAAGGGGCCAACGTCCTGACTTTC. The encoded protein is CASSPSRGEGANVLTF.

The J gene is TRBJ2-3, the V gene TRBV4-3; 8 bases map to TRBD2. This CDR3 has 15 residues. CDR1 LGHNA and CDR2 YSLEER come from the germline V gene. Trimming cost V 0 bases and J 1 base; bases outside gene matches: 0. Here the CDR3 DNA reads TGCGCCAGCAGCCAAGAGCGGGAGGGCACAGATACGCAGTATTTT. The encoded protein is CASSQEREGTDTQYF.

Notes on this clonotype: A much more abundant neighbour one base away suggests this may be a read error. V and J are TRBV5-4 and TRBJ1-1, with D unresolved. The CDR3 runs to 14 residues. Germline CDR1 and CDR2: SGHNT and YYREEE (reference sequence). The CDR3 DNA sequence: TGTGCCAGCAGCTCCCCGGACCTGAACACTGAAGCTTTATTT. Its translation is CASSSPDLNTEALF.

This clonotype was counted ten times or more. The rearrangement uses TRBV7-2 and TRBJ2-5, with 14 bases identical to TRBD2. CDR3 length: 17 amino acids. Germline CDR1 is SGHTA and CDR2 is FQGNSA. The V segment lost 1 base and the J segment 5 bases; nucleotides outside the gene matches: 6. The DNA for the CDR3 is TGTGCCAGCAGCTTAGGGGGACTAGCGGGAGTGGGGGAGACCCAGTACTTC. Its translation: CASSLGGLAGVGETQYF.

The CDR3 here is CSARGARFYEQYF. The DNA for the CDR3 is TGCAGTGCTAGAGGTGCCAGATTCTACGAGCAGTACTTC. This chain connects TRBV20-1 to TRBJ2-7, with D unclear. Trimming took 1 base from V and 3 from J, leaving 10 bases between them. This CDR3 is 13 amino acids long. CDR1 is DFQATT, CDR2 SNEGSKA, per germline (reference sequence).

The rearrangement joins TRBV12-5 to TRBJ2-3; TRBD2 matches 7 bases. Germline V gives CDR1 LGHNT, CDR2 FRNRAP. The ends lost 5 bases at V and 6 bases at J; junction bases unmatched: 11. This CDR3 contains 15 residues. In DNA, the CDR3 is TGTGCTAGTGGTACGAGCGGGGCTAAGACGGATACGCAGTATTTT. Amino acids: CASGTSGAKTDTQYF.

CDR3 DNA: TGCAGTGCAGCACTAGCGGGGCAAACCTACGAGCAGTACTTC. Its protein product is CSAALAGQTYEQYF. V is TRBV20-1 and J is TRBJ2-7; 10 positions match TRBD2. CDR1 and CDR2 from the germline V gene are DFQATT and SNEGSKA (reference sequence). The CDR3 is 14 amino acids. Trimming cost V 6 bases and J 2 bases; bases outside gene matches: 7.

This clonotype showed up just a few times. The CDR3 loop is CASSATTYEQYF. The CDR3 nucleotides read TGTGCCAGCTCAGCTACCACCTACGAGCAGTACTTC. The chain couples TRBV12-3 or TRBV12-4 to TRBJ2-7; no definite D call. The CDR3 is 12 residues long. Trimming shortened V by 8 bases and J by 2 bases, and 10 bases separated the two germline ends.

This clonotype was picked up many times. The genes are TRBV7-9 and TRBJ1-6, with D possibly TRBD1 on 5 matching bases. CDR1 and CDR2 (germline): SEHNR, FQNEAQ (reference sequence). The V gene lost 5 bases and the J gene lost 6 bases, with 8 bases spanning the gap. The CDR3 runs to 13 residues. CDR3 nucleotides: TGTGCCAGCAGCGACAGTCTTAATTCACCCCTCCACTTT. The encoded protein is CASSDSLNSPLHF.

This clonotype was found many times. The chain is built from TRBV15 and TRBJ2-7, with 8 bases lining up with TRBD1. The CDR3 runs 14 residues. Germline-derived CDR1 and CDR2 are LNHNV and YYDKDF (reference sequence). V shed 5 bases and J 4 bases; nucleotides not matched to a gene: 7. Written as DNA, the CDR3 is TGTGCCACCAGCTCGGGGACAGGACCTTACGAGCAGTACTTC. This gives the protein CATSSGTGPYEQYF.

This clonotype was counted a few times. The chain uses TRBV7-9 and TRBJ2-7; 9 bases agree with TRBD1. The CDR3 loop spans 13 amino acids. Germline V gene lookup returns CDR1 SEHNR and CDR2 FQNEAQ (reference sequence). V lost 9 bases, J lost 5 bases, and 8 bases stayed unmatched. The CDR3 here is CASTGTGLDEQYF. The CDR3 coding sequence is TGTGCCAGTACCGGGACAGGGCTGGACGAGCAGTACTTC.

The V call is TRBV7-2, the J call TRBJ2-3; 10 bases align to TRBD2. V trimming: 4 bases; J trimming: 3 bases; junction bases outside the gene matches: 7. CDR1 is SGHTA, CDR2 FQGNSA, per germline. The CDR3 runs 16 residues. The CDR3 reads CASSSLAGAYTDTQYF. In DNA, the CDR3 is TGTGCCAGCAGCTCTCTAGCGGGAGCTTATACAGATACGCAGTATTTT.

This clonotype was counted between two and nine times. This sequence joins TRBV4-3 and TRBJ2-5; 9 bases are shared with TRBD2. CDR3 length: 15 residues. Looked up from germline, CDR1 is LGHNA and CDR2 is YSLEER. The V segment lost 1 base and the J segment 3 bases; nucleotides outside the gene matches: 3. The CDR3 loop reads CASSQVLAGKETQYF. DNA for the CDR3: TGCGCCAGCAGCCAAGTGCTAGCGGGGAAAGAGACCCAGTACTTC.

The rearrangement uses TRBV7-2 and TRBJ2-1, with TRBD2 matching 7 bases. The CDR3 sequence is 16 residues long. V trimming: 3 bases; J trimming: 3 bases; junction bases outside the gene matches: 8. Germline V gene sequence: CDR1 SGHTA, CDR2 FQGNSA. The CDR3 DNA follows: TGTGCCAGCAGCTTGGATGGCCCTAGCGGCTACAATGAGCAGTTCTTC. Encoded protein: CASSLDGPSGYNEQFF.

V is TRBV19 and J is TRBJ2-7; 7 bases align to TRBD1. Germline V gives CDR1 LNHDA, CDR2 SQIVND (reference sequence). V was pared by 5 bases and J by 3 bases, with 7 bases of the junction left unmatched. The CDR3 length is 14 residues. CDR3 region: CASSHVTGNYEQYF. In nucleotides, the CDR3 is TGTGCCAGTAGTCACGTGACAGGGAACTACGAGCAGTACTTC.

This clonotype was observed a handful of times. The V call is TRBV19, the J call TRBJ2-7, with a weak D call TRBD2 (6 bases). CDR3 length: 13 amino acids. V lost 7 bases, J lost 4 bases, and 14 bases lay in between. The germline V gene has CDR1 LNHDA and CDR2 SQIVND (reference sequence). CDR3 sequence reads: CASTFSAGYEQYF. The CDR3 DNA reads TGTGCCAGTACCTTCAGTGCGGGGTACGAGCAGTACTTC.

The CDR3 DNA reads TGTGCCAGCAGCTTGGGGGGTTCCCGAGGGGACACTGAAGCTTTCTTT. Translated, it gives CASSLGGSRGDTEAFF. The V and J genes are TRBV5-8 and TRBJ1-1, with D possibly being TRBD1 (5 bases). Trimming left V 0 bases short and J 3 bases short, with 15 bases between. Germline CDR1 is SGHTS and CDR2 is YDEGEE. The length of the CDR3 is 16 residues.

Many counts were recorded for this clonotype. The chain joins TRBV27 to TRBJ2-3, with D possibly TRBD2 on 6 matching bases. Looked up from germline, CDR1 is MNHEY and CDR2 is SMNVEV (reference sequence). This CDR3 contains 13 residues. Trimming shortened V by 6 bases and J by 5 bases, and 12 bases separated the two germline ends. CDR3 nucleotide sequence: TGTGCCAGCAGACTAGCTCAGGAAGATACGCAGTATTTT. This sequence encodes CASRLAQEDTQYF.

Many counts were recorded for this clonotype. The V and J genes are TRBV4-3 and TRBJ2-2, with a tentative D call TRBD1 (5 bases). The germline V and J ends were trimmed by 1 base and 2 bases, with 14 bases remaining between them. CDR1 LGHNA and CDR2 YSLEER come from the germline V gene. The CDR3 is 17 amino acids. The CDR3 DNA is TGCGCCAGCAGCCAAGTTAATACAGGCCCTAACACCGGGGAGCTGTTTTTT. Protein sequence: CASSQVNTGPNTGELFF.

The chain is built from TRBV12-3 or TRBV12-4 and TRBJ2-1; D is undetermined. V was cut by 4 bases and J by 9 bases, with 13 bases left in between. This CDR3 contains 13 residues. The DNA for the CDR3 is TGTGCCAGCAGTTCCAATGCGAATAGTGAGCAGTTCTTC. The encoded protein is CASSSNANSEQFF.

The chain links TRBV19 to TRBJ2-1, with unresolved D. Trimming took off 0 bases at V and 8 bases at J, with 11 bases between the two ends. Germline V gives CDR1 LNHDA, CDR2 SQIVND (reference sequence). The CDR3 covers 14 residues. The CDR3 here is CASSIDSSVDEQFF. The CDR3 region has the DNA TGTGCCAGTAGTATAGACTCTTCGGTAGATGAGCAGTTCTTC. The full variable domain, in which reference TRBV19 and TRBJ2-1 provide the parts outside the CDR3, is DGGITQSPKYLFRKEGQNVTLSCEQNLNHDAMYWYRQDPGQGLRLIYYSQIVNDFQKGDIAEGYSVSREKKESFPLTVTSAQKNPTAFYLCASSIDSSVDEQFFGPGTRLTVL.

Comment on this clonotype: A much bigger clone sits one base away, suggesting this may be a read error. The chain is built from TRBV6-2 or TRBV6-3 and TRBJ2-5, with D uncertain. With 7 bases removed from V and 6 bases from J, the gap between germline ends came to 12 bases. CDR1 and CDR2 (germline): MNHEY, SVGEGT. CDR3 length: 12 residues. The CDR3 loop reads CASTTIPQTQYF. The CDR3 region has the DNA TGTGCCAGCACTACCATCCCGCAGACCCAGTACTTC.